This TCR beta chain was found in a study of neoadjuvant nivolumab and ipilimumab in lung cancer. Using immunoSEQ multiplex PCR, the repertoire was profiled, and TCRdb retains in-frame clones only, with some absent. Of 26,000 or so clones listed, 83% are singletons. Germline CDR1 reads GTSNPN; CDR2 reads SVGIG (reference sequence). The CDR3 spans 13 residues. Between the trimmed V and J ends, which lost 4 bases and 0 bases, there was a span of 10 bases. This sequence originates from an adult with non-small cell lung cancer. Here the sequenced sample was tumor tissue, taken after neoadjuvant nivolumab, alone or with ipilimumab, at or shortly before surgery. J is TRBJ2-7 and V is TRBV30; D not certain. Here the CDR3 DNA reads TGTGCCTGGACCCGCCTGGCCTCCTACGAGCAGTACTTC. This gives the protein CAWTRLASYEQYF.